This T cell receptor (beta chain) originates from a study of blood T cell repertoires in COVID-19. Across the whole study: Samples of COVID-19 (acute and convalescent) were obtained from the United States, Italy and Spain. Sample material is recorded as cDNA or gDNA derived from T cells, B-cell-depleted T cells, or PBMCs.

TCRdb's table, derived via immunoSEQ multiplex PCR, lists solely in-frame clones and lacks some. The sample has about 73,000 clones; approximately 80% are singletons. From germline, CDR1 is GTSNPN and CDR2 SVGIG (reference sequence). V was trimmed by 8 bases and J by 4 bases, leaving 11 bases between them. The CDR3 covers 11 residues. The receptor was isolated from an older man with COVID-19, enrolled during active disease. Source material: peripheral blood. The V and J genes are TRBV30 and TRBJ1-1; maybe TRBD1 (5 bases). The CDR3 region is CAGGGGTEAFF. CDR3 coding DNA: TGTGCCGGCGGGGGGGGCACTGAAGCTTTCTTT.